The 18 T cell receptor beta chains below were found in one sample sequenced in a study of cytomegalovirus exposure and HLA in healthy donors. The PCR used 60 Vbeta and 13 Jbeta primers. Some clones are missing from TCRdb's copy, which holds only in-frame ones; the method was immunoSEQ multiplex PCR. The sample shows fewer than 200,000 clones, under 90% of them seen only once. The specimen was PBMCs. All receptors come from a male donor in good health and CMV-seronegative.

This chain links TRBV2 with TRBJ1-4; 11 bases fit TRBD1. With V trimmed by 6 bases and J by 7 bases, 4 bases remained unmatched. In germline, CDR1 is SNHLY, CDR2 FYNNEI. This CDR3 spans 14 amino acids. DNA for the CDR3: TGTGCCAGCAGGTCCGGGACAGGGGGTGAAAAACTGTTTTTT. Its translation: CASRSGTGGEKLFF. Looking up the rest from reference TRBV2 and TRBJ1-4 gives the full variable domain: EPEVTQTPSHQVTQMGQEVILRCVPISNHLYFYWYRQILGQKVEFLVSFYNNEISEKSEIFDDQFSVERPDGSNFTLKIRSTKLEDSAMYFCASRSGTGGEKLFFGSGTQLSVL.

This clone was observed a handful of times. The rearrangement uses TRBV30 and TRBJ2-3; maybe TRBD1 (5 bases). Per the germline V gene, CDR1 is GTSNPN and CDR2 is SVGIG (reference sequence). V lost 4 bases and J lost 0, with 8 bases in between. The CDR3 sequence is 13 residues long. CDR3 coding DNA: TGTGCCTGGAAGACAGATAGCACAGATACGCAGTATTTT. Its translation: CAWKTDSTDTQYF.

The genes are TRBV5-1 and TRBJ2-1; 10 bases line up with TRBD2. Losses at the gene ends were 2 bases for V and 7 bases for J; bases not matched to a gene: 6. Germline V lookup: CDR1 SGHRS, CDR2 YFSETQ. This CDR3 is built from 15 residues. This chain's CDR3 is CASSFPSGGGNEQFF. The CDR3 nucleotides read TGCGCCAGCAGCTTCCCTAGCGGGGGTGGGAATGAGCAGTTCTTC.

This clone was counted only a few times. The chain links TRBV18 to TRBJ2-7, with D tentatively TRBD2 (5 bases). The CDR3 has 14 amino acids. V shed 6 bases and J shed 3 bases, with 15 bases lying between them. CDR1 and CDR2 from the germline V gene are KGHSH and LQKENI. Here the CDR3 DNA reads TGTGCCAGCTCGCTCTCCACGGGGAGCTACGAGCAGTACTTC. This encodes CASSLSTGSYEQYF. The variable domain in full, completed from reference TRBV18 and TRBJ2-7, reads NAGVMQNPRHLVRRRGQEARLRCSPMKGHSHVYWYRQLPEEGLKFMVYLQKENIIDESGMPKERFSAEFPKEGPSILRIQQVVRGDSAAYFCASSLSTGSYEQYFGPGTRLTVT.

The chain links TRBV9 to TRBJ1-6; 7 bases match TRBD1. The CDR3 loop spans 19 amino acids. Per the germline V gene, CDR1 is SGDLS and CDR2 is YYNGEE. Trimming cost V 0 bases and J 7 bases; bases outside gene matches: 16. This CDR3 reads CASSVDLPGTANKNSPLHF. CDR3 DNA sequence: TGTGCCAGCAGCGTAGACCTTCCAGGGACAGCCAATAAGAATTCACCCCTCCACTTT.

The chain couples TRBV7-8 to TRBJ1-5, with D possibly being TRBD1 (6 bases). Germline lookup yields CDR1 SGHVS and CDR2 FQNEAQ. Trimming removed 3 bases from V and 7 bases from J, with 16 bases in between. This CDR3 has 15 residues. CDR3: CASSLGRGFRQPQHF. The CDR3 DNA is TGTGCCAGCAGCTTGGGCAGGGGTTTTCGGCAGCCCCAGCATTTT.

This clone was observed a single time. The rearrangement joins TRBV7-2 to TRBJ2-1; 10 bases fit TRBD2. Looked up from germline, CDR1 is SGHTA and CDR2 is FQGNSA. V trimming: 1 base; J trimming: 7 bases; junction bases outside the gene matches: 7. The CDR3 has 16 amino acids. The CDR3 DNA reads TGTGCCAGCAGCTTAGTATCCAGCGGGAGGGTAAATGAGCAGTTCTTC. Its protein is CASSLVSSGRVNEQFF.

The chain employs TRBV14 and TRBJ2-1; D possibly corresponds to TRBD2 (6 bases). Germline-derived CDR1 and CDR2 are SGHDN and FVKESK. This CDR3 comprises 14 residues. The germline V and J ends were trimmed by 10 bases and 2 bases, with 15 bases remaining between them. Written as DNA, the CDR3 is TGTGCCACCCGACCGGAGGGGACCTACAATGAGCAGTTCTTC. Protein: CATRPEGTYNEQFF.

This rearrangement joins TRBV6-6 to TRBJ2-1; TRBD2 aligns across 13 bases. The CDR3 extends over 16 amino acids. CDR1 and CDR2 (germline): MNHNY, SVGAGI (reference sequence). After removal of 5 bases from V and 6 bases from J, the junction contained 7 bases not matched to a gene. The DNA for the CDR3 is TGTGCCAGCAGTACTGAGAGGACTAGCGGGGGCAATGAGCAGTTCTTC. Protein: CASSTERTSGGNEQFF.

The chain is built from TRBV29-1 and TRBJ1-1, with a possible D match to TRBD1 (6 bases). V dropped 7 bases and J dropped 1 base, with 16 bases sitting between them. The length of the CDR3 is 14 residues. From germline, CDR1 is SQVTM and CDR2 ANQGSEA. In DNA, the CDR3 is TGCAGCGCTCAGATACAGGGAAAGAACACTGAAGCTTTCTTT. This codes for CSAQIQGKNTEAFF.

The chain uses TRBV9 and TRBJ2-1, with 8 bases lining up with TRBD2. Germline V gene lookup returns CDR1 SGDLS and CDR2 YYNGEE. The CDR3 covers 16 residues. V lost 3 bases, J lost 10 bases, and 15 bases stayed unmatched. The CDR3 DNA reads as TGTGCCAGCAGCGGCCAAATAGCGGGAAATTGGGGAGAGCAGTTCTTC. Its protein is CASSGQIAGNWGEQFF.

This chain connects TRBV14 to TRBJ1-1; D unclear. There are 13 residues in the CDR3. CDR1 is SGHDN and CDR2 is FVKESK in the germline V gene. V shed 1 base and J shed 2 bases, with 5 bases lying between them. The chain's CDR3 is CASSQGGNTEAFF. The CDR3 DNA reads TGTGCCAGCAGCCAAGGCGGTAACACTGAAGCTTTCTTT.

This chain connects TRBV19 to TRBJ2-7; D gene uncertain. The V gene's germline CDR1 is LNHDA and CDR2 SQIVND (reference sequence). CDR3 length: 13 amino acids. V was trimmed by 5 bases and J by 4 bases, leaving 12 bases between them. The chain's CDR3 is CASSLAGSYEQYF. The DNA for the CDR3 is TGTGCCAGTAGTCTTGCAGGCTCGTACGAGCAGTACTTC.

The chain has TRBV5-6 and TRBJ1-6, with 9 bases fitting TRBD1. With 7 bases clipped from V and 12 bases from J, the junction kept 11 bases outside the gene matches. The length of the CDR3 is 14 residues. The germline gives CDR1 SGHDT, CDR2 YYEEEE. This CDR3 reads CASGATGGRGPLHF. The CDR3 DNA sequence: TGTGCCAGCGGGGCGACAGGGGGACGGGGACCCCTCCACTTT.

The genes are TRBV11-2 and TRBJ1-2; D is perhaps TRBD1 (6 bases). V lost 0 bases, J lost 5 bases, and 10 bases lay in between. Germline assignment: CDR1 SGHAT and CDR2 FQNNGV. This CDR3 has 14 amino acids. The CDR3 DNA is TGTGCCAGCAGCTTAGACTCAGGGGCTTATGGCTACACCTTC. It yields the protein CASSLDSGAYGYTF.

The chain employs TRBV9 and TRBJ2-1; 14 nucleotides line up with TRBD2. The germline V gene encodes CDR1 SGDLS and CDR2 YYNGEE. There are 16 residues in the CDR3. With 4 bases clipped from V and 16 bases from J, the junction kept 16 bases outside the gene matches. The chain's CDR3 is CASSRLAGGPVDLIFF. CDR3 DNA: TGTGCCAGCAGCCGACTAGCGGGAGGGCCAGTTGATTTAATTTTCTTC.

This clone was detected a few times. The V gene is TRBV18, the J gene TRBJ2-6; 9 bases are shared with TRBD1. From germline, CDR1 is KGHSH and CDR2 LQKENI. The CDR3 consists of 18 residues. The J segment lost 1 base and the V segment lost 6 bases, leaving 10 bases of the junction unmatched. CDR3 coding DNA: TGTGCCAGCTCCGATAGAATACAGGGGGCGTCTGGGGCCAACGTCCTGACTTTC. It specifies CASSDRIQGASGANVLTF.

The V and J genes are TRBV19 and TRBJ2-7; D is possibly TRBD2 (6 bases). The CDR3 has 14 residues. Germline V gene lookup returns CDR1 LNHDA and CDR2 SQIVND (reference sequence). The V gene lost 8 bases and the J gene lost 7 bases, with 21 bases spanning the gap. The CDR3: CASSGTHASGEQYF. The DNA for the CDR3 is TGTGCCAGTTCCGGGACTCACGCTTCTGGGGAGCAGTACTTC.